The present TCR beta chain was sequenced within a study of blood T cell repertoires in COVID-19. Across the study: COVID-19 samples from acute and convalescent phases originated in the United States, Italy and Spain. T cells, B-cell-depleted T cells, or PBMCs supplied cDNA or gDNA.

The CDR3 loop spans 19 amino acids. Germline CDR1 and CDR2: SGHVS and FNYEAQ. V lost 2 bases and J lost 7; bases outside the gene matches: 14. Per the authors' pipeline: How many nucleated cells were present was estimated from reference gene primer amplification. Profiling relied on immunoSEQ multiplex PCR, and the TCRdb table lists in-frame clones only, not all of them. The V and J calls and clone size are taken from that table; D and trimming were inferred from the DNA. Found here are over 100,000 clones, approximately 90% of them singletons; the top ten hold approximately 19%. This receptor was taken from a human donor with acute or convalescent COVID-19. The donor label of this sample is uncertain. The rearrangement uses TRBV7-6 and TRBJ2-1; 13 positions match TRBD2. The sample was peripheral blood. The CDR3 region is CASSLKGDTGTSGINEQFF. CDR3 coding DNA: TGTGCCAGCAGCTTAAAAGGGGATACCGGGACTAGCGGGATTAATGAGCAGTTCTTC.